A selection of T cell receptor beta chains follows, all from one sample in a study of cytomegalovirus exposure and HLA in healthy donors. Generated by immunoSEQ multiplex PCR, the TCRdb table keeps only in-frame clones and is missing some. The sample has around 150,000 clones, approximately 80% seen once; the top ten hold approximately 15%. The sequenced material came from PBMCs. All receptors derive from a woman between 40 and 50 years old in good health and CMV-seronegative. Both conserved end residues are trimmed from each CDR3. A D gene is named only where the DNA matches it firmly. Clone size is stated in some rows and not others, as once, few, many or a class when expanded.

. | . | TRBV5-6 | . | ASSLTRSHEQY
TRBD1 | TRBJ1-6 | TRBV4-3 | . | ASSQGGTGWSSPLH
TRBD1 | TRBJ1-2 | TRBV4-3 | . | ASSSGQGYYGYT
TRBD1 | TRBJ2-3 | TRBV4-2 | . | ASSHDDRVTDTQY
TRBD1 | TRBJ1-2 | TRBV5-1 | . | ASSTAGTGVSLGYGYT
TRBD2 | TRBJ2-7 | TRBV6-4 | . | ASTRGLAGSSARHEQY
TRBD2 | TRBJ2-7 | TRBV7-9 | . | SSSLQTSGGYEQY
TRBD1 | TRBJ2-2 | TRBV6-5 | . | ASSYSRQGGELF
. | TRBJ2-3 | TRBV7-8 | . | ASSEGGTDTQY
. | TRBJ2-7 | TRBV5-1 | few | ASSLAYEQY
TRBD1 | TRBJ1-2 | TRBV7-2 | once | ASSLAGDSLIYGYT
TRBD1 | TRBJ1-2 | TRBV27 | . | ASSMTGGQNYGYT
. | TRBJ1-4 | TRBV7-2 | . | ASSRQSGTNEKLF
. | TRBJ2-1 | TRBV20-1 | . | SARRREQF
TRBD2 | TRBJ2-1 | TRBV27 | . | ASSLIGGIYNEQF
TRBD2 | TRBJ2-1 | TRBV2 | few | AIRTGGGGNNEQF
. | TRBJ1-1 | TRBV9 | . | ASSVDSPNTEAF
TRBD1 | TRBJ1-5 | TRBV7-8 | . | ASSLNRGYQPQH
. | TRBJ2-4 | TRBV7-2 | . | ASRATLRTKNSQY
TRBD1 | TRBJ2-7 | TRBV5-8 | . | ASSQSRDSYTYYEQY
. | TRBJ1-2 | TRBV9 | . | ASPSYGYT
. | TRBJ2-7 | TRBV9 | . | ASSPEAAFHEQY
. | TRBJ2-3 | TRBV9 | few | ASSVVADTQY
TRBD1 | TRBJ2-1 | TRBV7-9 | . | ASRPGQGILEQF
. | TRBJ1-2 | TRBV21-1 | . | ASSSRTGVRYGYT
. | TRBJ2-1 | TRBV29-1 | . | SVVGGEQF
. | TRBJ2-6 | TRBV14 | . | ASSHFSTSNVLT
TRBD1 | TRBJ1-1 | TRBV27 | . | ASSPTPGGQRKAF
. | TRBJ2-1 | TRBV29-1 | many | SVVRQDLYNEQF
TRBD1 | TRBJ1-4 | TRBV5-1 | . | ASSYGTGGSEKLF
TRBD2 | TRBJ2-1 | TRBV27 | . | ATTPVRTSGYNEQF
TRBD1 | TRBJ1-1 | TRBV18 | once | ASSPLQTGMNTEAF
. | TRBJ2-5 | TRBV27 | . | ASDSTNQETQY
TRBD1 | TRBJ1-1 | TRBV29-1 | . | SVEVGTGGTEAF
. | TRBJ1-4 | TRBV28 | . | ASSFAGNNEKLF
. | TRBJ2-2 | TRBV12-5 | . | ASGLLESANTGELF
. | TRBJ2-3 | TRBV20-1 | . | SDAREQY
. | TRBJ2-1 | TRBV11-3 | . | ASSLDNYNEQF
TRBD1 | TRBJ1-3 | TRBV5-5 | . | ASKGTAGNTIY
TRBD1 | TRBJ1-2 | TRBV7-9 | . | ASSSRDRIYGYT
. | TRBJ2-2 | TRBV27 | . | ASSFRFGELF
TRBD1 | TRBJ2-7 | TRBV5-4 | . | ASSQRQGNFGQY
. | TRBJ2-2 | TRBV9 | few | ASSGYNMLGELF
. | TRBJ1-6 | TRBV5-1 | few | ASSLAVGDSSPLH
TRBD1 | TRBJ1-5 | TRBV9 | . | ASSATGASQPQH
TRBD1 | TRBJ1-5 | TRBV19 | . | ASSGDRGNNQPQH
TRBD1 | TRBJ2-7 | TRBV19 | . | ASSDRDRVYEQY
. | . | TRBV7-9 | . | ASSQGPFYEQY
. | TRBJ1-4 | TRBV11-3 | . | ASSPGQPGYEKLF
TRBD2 | TRBJ2-4 | TRBV5-1 | . | ASSLEVAGGKNSQY
TRBD2 | TRBJ2-2 | TRBV2 | . | ASYGGGRTGELF